Listed below are T cell receptor beta chains from one sample, sequenced in a study of cytomegalovirus exposure and HLA in healthy donors. Sequenced by immunoSEQ multiplex PCR; TCRdb stores in-frame clones only, minus some. Of under 200,000 clones in the sample, about three quarters are singletons; the top ten hold approximately 1.5%. The sample taken for sequencing was PBMCs. The receptors come from a girl under 18 in good health and CMV-seronegative. CDR3s leave out the opening cysteine and the closing phenylalanine or tryptophan. Each record gives: V gene, CDR3 protein.

V gene: TRBV6-6; CDR3 protein: ASTPGREQF
V gene: TRBV4-2; CDR3 protein: ASSQDLGGSSNGYT
V gene: TRBV27; CDR3 protein: ASSLRKGREYEQY
V gene: TRBV5-1; CDR3 protein: ASSLAAATY
V gene: TRBV6-5; CDR3 protein: ASSYGTGATGELF
V gene: TRBV7-6; CDR3 protein: ASSLLLLDTQY
V gene: TRBV29-1; CDR3 protein: SVTPPGGGTGELF
V gene: TRBV19; CDR3 protein: ASTKVGTGGEQY
V gene: TRBV5-1; CDR3 protein: ASSLSSGGPRETQY
V gene: TRBV6-5; CDR3 protein: ASSYGGLTDTQY
V gene: TRBV19; CDR3 protein: ASSILTQNYGYT
V gene: TRBV7-2; CDR3 protein: ASSLGQTNYGYT
V gene: TRBV19; CDR3 protein: ASSKSQGSYEQY
V gene: TRBV19; CDR3 protein: ASSIVTSGYNEQF
V gene: TRBV6-6; CDR3 protein: ASTEQGLGQPQH
V gene: TRBV9; CDR3 protein: ASSPPGAGGSEQY
V gene: TRBV2; CDR3 protein: ASSPLHSSYNSPLH
V gene: TRBV5-4; CDR3 protein: ASSFGGVYNEQF
V gene: TRBV12-5; CDR3 protein: ASGSLGGGVGNEQF
V gene: TRBV19; CDR3 protein: ASSIVGGAEQF
V gene: TRBV4-2; CDR3 protein: ASSQGEAYEQY
V gene: TRBV5-4; CDR3 protein: ASSHRDTNTEAF
V gene: TRBV9; CDR3 protein: HFKRGPSSYNEQF
V gene: TRBV7-2; CDR3 protein: ASSFPNQPQH
V gene: TRBV5-4; CDR3 protein: ASSLADTDTQY
V gene: TRBV2; CDR3 protein: ASTPTTSGGEQY
V gene: TRBV6-5; CDR3 protein: ASSYSTGRVVAEAF
V gene: TRBV19; CDR3 protein: ASSSSGAQVPDTQY
V gene: TRBV2; CDR3 protein: ASTRDRGEPQH
V gene: TRBV5-5; CDR3 protein: ASSLGNGQKGY
V gene: TRBV6-5; CDR3 protein: ASMTGNTEAF
V gene: TRBV6-5; CDR3 protein: ASAYGDRGYEQY
V gene: TRBV7-9; CDR3 protein: ASSHPSSPDTQY
V gene: TRBV27; CDR3 protein: ASSHTGARANYGYT
V gene: TRBV9; CDR3 protein: ASSPQNAYEQY
V gene: TRBV11-3; CDR3 protein: ASSFSVGPVNEQF
V gene: TRBV7-9; CDR3 protein: ASSLARGVYNEQF
V gene: TRBV7-9; CDR3 protein: ASSLGGGNTIY
V gene: TRBV13; CDR3 protein: ASSSTGTASYEQY
V gene: TRBV6-5; CDR3 protein: ASSYPRRGGEQY
V gene: TRBV7-4; CDR3 protein: ASSAVQGSAEAF
V gene: TRBV2; CDR3 protein: ASSIQGEVNQPQH
V gene: TRBV7-9; CDR3 protein: ASSSGQGLYTGELF
V gene: TRBV5-6; CDR3 protein: ASSLTSGGAGSTDTQY
V gene: TRBV4-2; CDR3 protein: ASSQTSGGKETQY
V gene: TRBV19; CDR3 protein: ASSIGSGQESYEQY